This T cell receptor (beta chain) was identified during a study of shared clonotypes between healthy human individuals. About this clone itself: Its specificity is not known.

Adult donors, all healthy and HIV-negative, had no recent acute infections or vaccinations. This CDR3 region has 15 residues. The V gene's germline CDR1 is LNHDA and CDR2 SQIVND (reference sequence). Trimming removed 4 bases from V and 5 bases from J, with 15 bases in between. Study-wide points: Sampling covered blood only; tissue repertoires likely differ. Rarefaction showed sorted-subset sequencing was incomplete despite large depth.

Using about 220 ng DNA, approximately 30,000 T cell genomes, the sorted-subset replicate PCRs were run. Assay: immunoSEQ multiplex PCR; the TCRdb copy retains only in-frame clones and omits some. The table has some 1 million clones, approximately 70% seen once. The clonotype originates from a man younger than 30 in good health. The sequenced material came from memory CD4+ T cells sorted from blood. Subset: CD45RA-negative fraction. V gene TRBV19 combines with J gene TRBJ2-1, with a tentative D call TRBD1 (6 bases). The CDR3 protein is CASSNSGVGDNEQFF. The DNA of the CDR3 is TGTGCCAGTAGTAATTCAGGGGTAGGGGACAATGAGCAGTTCTTC.